Sequencing of this T cell receptor beta chain was carried out in a study of blood T cell repertoires in COVID-19. Method: immunoSEQ multiplex PCR; TCRdb's copy keeps in-frame clones and lacks some. The sample contains tens of thousands of clones, approximately 82% of which appear only once. The germline V gene encodes CDR1 SEHNR and CDR2 FQNEAQ (reference sequence). The V gene end was trimmed by 4 bases and the J gene end by 4 bases; junction bases not matched to a gene: 10. The CDR3 totals 16 residues. The rearrangement joins TRBV7-9 to TRBJ1-1; 9 bases map to TRBD1. Sequencing input: peripheral blood. This TCR was sampled from a human donor in a cohort sampled during active COVID-19. Here the CDR3 DNA reads TGTGCCAGCAGCTCCAGGGACAGGGACTGGAGCACTGAAGCTTTCTTT. It translates to CASSSRDRDWSTEAFF.